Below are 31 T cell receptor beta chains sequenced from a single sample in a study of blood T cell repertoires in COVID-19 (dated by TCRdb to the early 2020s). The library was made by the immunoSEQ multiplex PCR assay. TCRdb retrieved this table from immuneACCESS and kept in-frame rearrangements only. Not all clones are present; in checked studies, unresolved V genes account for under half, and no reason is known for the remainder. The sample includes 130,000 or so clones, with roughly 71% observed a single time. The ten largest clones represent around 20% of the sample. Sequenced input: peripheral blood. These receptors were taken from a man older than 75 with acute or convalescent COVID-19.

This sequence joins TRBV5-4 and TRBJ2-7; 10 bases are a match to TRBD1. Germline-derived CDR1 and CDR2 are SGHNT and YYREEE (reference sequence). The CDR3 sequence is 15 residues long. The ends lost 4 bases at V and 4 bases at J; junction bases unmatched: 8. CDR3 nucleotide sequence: TGTGCCAGCAGCGGAGGGACAGGGGTTGAGTACGAGCAGTACTTC. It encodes CASSGGTGVEYEQYF.

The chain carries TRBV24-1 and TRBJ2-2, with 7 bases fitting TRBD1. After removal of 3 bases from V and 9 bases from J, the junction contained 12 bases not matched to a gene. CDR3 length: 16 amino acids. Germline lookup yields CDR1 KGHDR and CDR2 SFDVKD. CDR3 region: CATSDVGTASGRELFF. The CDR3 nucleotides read TGTGCCACCAGTGATGTGGGGACAGCCTCCGGCCGGGAGCTGTTTTTT.

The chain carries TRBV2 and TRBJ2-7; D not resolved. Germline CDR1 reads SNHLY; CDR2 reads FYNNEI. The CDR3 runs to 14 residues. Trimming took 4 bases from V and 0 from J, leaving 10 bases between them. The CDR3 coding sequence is TGTGCCAGCAGTGCCAGCGCCTACTCCTACGAGCAGTACTTC. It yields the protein CASSASAYSYEQYF.

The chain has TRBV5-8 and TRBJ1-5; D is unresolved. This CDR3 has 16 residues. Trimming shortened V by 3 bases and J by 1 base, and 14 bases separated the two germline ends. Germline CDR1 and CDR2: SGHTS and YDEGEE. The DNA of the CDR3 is TGTGCCAGCAGCTCACGTAGCTGGTTAAGCAATCAGCCCCAGCATTTT. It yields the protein CASSSRSWLSNQPQHF. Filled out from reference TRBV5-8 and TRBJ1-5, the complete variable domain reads EAGVTQSPTHLIKTRGQQATLRCSPISGHTSVYWYQQALGLGLQFLLWYDEGEERNRGNFPPRFSGRQFPNYSSELNVNALELEDSALYLCASSSRSWLSNQPQHFGDGTRLSIL.

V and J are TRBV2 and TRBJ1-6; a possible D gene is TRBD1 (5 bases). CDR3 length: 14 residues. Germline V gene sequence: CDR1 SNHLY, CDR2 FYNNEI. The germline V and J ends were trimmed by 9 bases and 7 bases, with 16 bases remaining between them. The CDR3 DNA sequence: TGTGCCAGTGGGGGGGACGCTAAGAATTCACCCCTCCACTTT. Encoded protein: CASGGDAKNSPLHF.

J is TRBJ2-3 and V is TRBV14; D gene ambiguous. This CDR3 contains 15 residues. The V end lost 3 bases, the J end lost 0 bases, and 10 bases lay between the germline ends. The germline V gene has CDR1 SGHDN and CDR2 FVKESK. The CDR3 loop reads CASSQVDTSTDTQYF. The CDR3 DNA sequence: TGTGCCAGCAGCCAGGTAGACACTAGCACAGATACGCAGTATTTT.

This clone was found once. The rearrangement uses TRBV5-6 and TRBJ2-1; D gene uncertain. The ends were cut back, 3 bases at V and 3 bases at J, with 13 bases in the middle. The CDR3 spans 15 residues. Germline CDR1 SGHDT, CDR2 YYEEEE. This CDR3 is CASSSKDTFYNEQFF. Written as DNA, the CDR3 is TGTGCCAGCAGCTCGAAAGACACGTTCTACAATGAGCAGTTCTTC. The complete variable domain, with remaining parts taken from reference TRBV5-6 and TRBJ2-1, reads DAGVTQSPTHLIKTRGQQVTLRCSPKSGHDTVSWYQQALGQGPQFIFQYYEEEERQRGNFPDRFSGHQFPNYSSELNVNALLLGDSALYLCASSSKDTFYNEQFFGPGTRLTVL.

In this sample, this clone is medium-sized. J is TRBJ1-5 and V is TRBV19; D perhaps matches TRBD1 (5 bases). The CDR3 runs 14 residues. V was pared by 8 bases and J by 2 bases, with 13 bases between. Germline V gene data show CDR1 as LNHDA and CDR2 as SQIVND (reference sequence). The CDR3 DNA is TGTGCCAGTTCCTGGGGGGTTCGCAATCAGCCCCAGCATTTT. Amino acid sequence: CASSWGVRNQPQHF.

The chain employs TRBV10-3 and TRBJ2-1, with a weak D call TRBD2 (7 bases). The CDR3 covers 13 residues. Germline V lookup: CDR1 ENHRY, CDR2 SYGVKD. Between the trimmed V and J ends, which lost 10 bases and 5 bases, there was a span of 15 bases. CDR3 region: CATGGQVDNEQFF. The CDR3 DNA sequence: TGTGCCACCGGGGGGCAGGTAGACAATGAGCAGTTCTTC.

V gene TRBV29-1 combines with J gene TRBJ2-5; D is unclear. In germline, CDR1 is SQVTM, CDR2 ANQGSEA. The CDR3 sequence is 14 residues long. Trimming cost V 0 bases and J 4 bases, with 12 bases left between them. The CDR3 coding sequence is TGCAGCGTTGAAGATCGAGTCGTGAGAGAGACCCAGTACTTC. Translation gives CSVEDRVVRETQYF.

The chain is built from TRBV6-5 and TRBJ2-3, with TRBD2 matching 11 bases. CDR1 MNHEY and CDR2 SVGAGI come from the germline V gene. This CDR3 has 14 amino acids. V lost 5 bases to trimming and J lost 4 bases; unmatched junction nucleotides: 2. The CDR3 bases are TGTGCCAGCAGTCCGGGACTAGCGGCAGATACGCAGTATTTT. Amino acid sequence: CASSPGLAADTQYF.

The CDR3 loop is CASSPRGGTYEQYF. The CDR3 nucleotides are TGTGCCAGCAGCCCGAGAGGCGGAACCTACGAGCAGTACTTC. The genes are TRBV7-9 and TRBJ2-7; D gene ambiguous. The V end was cut by 5 bases, the J end by 2 bases, with 13 bases between. The germline CDR1 and CDR2 sequences are SEHNR and FQNEAQ (reference sequence). The CDR3 covers 14 residues.

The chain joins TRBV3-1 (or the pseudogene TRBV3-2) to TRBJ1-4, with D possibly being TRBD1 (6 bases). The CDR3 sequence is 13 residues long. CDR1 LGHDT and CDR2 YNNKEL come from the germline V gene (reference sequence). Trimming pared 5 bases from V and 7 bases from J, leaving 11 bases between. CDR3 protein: CASSKRQVEKLFF. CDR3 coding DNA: TGTGCCAGCAGCAAGAGACAGGTTGAAAAACTGTTTTTT.

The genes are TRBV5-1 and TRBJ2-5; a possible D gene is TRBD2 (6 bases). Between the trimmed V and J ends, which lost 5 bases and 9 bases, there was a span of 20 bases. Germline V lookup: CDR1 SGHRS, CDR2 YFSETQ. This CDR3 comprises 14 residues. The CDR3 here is CASSPGTGGWAQYF. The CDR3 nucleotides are TGCGCCAGCAGTCCGGGTACTGGGGGGTGGGCCCAGTACTTC.

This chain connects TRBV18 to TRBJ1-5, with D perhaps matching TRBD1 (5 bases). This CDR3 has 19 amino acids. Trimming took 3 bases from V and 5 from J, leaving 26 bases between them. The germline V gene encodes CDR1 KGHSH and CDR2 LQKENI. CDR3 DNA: TGTGCCAGCTCACCGCTTCCAATGGTCCTGGACATTGAATATCAGCCCCAGCATTTT. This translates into CASSPLPMVLDIEYQPQHF.

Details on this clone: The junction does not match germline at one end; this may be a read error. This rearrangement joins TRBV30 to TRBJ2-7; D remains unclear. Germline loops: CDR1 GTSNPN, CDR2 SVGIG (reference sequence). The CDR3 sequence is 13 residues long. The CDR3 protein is CAWRPPHPSDIFF. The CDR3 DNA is TGTGCCTGGAGGCCCCCACACCCATCCGACATATTCTTC.

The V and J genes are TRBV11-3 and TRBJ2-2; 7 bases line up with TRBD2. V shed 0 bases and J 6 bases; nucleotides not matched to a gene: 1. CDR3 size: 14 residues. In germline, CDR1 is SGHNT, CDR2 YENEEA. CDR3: CASSLEAGSGELFF. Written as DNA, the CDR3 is TGTGCCAGCAGCTTAGAAGCGGGATCCGGGGAGCTGTTTTTT.

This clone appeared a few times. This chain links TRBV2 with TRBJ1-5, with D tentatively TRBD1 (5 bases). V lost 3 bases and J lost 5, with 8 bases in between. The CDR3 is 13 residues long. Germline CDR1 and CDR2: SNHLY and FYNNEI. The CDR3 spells CASSDWGDQPQHF. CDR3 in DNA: TGTGCCAGCAGTGACTGGGGGGATCAGCCCCAGCATTTT. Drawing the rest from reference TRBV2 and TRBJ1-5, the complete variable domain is EPEVTQTPSHQVTQMGQEVILRCVPISNHLYFYWYRQILGQKVEFLVSFYNNEISEKSEIFDDQFSVERPDGSNFTLKIRSTKLEDSAMYFCASSDWGDQPQHFGDGTRLSIL.

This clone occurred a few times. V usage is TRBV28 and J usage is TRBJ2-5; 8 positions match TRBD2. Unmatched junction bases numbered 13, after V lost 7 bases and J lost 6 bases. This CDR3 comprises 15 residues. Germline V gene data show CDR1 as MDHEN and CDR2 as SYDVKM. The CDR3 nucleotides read TGTGCCAGCACTGAGCGGGGGATCAGGGATAAGACCCAGTACTTC. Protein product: CASTERGIRDKTQYF.

The CDR3 loop reads CASTIPGRDRTDTQYF. CDR3 coding DNA: TGTGCCAGCACAATCCCCGGGCGGGACCGCACAGATACGCAGTATTTT. The chain couples TRBV5-6 to TRBJ2-3; D may be TRBD2 (6 bases). The ends were cut back, 6 bases at V and 1 base at J, with 18 bases in the middle. Looked up from germline, CDR1 is SGHDT and CDR2 is YYEEEE. CDR3 length: 16 amino acids. The whole variable domain, remainder taken from reference TRBV5-6 and TRBJ2-3, is DAGVTQSPTHLIKTRGQQVTLRCSPKSGHDTVSWYQQALGQGPQFIFQYYEEEERQRGNFPDRFSGHQFPNYSSELNVNALLLGDSALYLCASTIPGRDRTDTQYFGPGTRLTVL.

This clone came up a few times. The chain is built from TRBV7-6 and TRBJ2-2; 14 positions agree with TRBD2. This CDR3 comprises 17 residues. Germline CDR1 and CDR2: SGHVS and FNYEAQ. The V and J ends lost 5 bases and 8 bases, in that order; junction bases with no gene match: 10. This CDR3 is CASSPGTSGGPRGELFF. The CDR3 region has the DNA TGTGCCAGCAGCCCCGGGACTAGCGGGGGCCCGAGGGGGGAGCTGTTTTTT.

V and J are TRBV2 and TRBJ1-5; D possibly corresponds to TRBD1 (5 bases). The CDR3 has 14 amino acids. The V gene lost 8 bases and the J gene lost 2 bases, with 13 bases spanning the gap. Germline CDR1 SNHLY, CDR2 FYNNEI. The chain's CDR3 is CASVSGVGNQPQHF. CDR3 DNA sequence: TGTGCCAGCGTATCGGGGGTAGGCAATCAGCCCCAGCATTTT.

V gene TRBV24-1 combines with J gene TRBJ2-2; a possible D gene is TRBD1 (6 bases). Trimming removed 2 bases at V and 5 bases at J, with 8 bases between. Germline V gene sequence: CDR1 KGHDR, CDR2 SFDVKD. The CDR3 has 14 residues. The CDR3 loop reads CATSDWGRTGELFF. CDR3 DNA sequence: TGTGCCACCAGTGATTGGGGGCGAACCGGGGAGCTGTTTTTT.

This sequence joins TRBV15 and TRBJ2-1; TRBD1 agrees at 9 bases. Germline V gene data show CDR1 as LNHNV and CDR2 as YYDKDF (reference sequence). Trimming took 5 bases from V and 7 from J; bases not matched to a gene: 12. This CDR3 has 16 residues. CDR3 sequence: CATSEQSGTGNNEQFF. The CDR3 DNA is TGTGCCACCAGCGAGCAATCCGGGACAGGGAATAATGAGCAGTTCTTC.

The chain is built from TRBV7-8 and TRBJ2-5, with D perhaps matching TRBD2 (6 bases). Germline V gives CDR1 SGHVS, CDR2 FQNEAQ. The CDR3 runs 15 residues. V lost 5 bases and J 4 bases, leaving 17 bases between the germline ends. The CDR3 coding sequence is TGTGCCAGCAGCCCTAGCTGGATTAGCGGAGAGACCCAGTACTTC. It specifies CASSPSWISGETQYF.

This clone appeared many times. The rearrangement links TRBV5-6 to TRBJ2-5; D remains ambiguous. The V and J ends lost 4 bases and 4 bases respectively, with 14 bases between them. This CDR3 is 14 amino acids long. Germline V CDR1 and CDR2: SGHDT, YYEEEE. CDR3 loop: CASSITTTRETQYF. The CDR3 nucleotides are TGTGCCAGCAGCATTACGACGACTCGAGAGACCCAGTACTTC.

CDR3 sequence reads: CASSQDRQGARSYEQYF. The CDR3 region has the DNA TGTGCCAGCAGCCAAGATCGTCAGGGGGCGCGTTCCTACGAGCAGTACTTC. The chain employs TRBV3-1 (or the pseudogene TRBV3-2) and TRBJ2-7, with TRBD1 matching over 8 bases. Germline V lookup: CDR1 LGHDT, CDR2 YNNKEL (reference sequence). V gave up 0 bases and J gave up 1 base; unmatched junction bases: 8. This CDR3 is built from 17 residues.

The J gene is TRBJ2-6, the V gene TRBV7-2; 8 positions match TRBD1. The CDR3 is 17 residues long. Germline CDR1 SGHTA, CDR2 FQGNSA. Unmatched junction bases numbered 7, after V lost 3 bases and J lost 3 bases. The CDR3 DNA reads TGTGCCAGCAGCTTGGACAGGGTGTCGTATGGGGCCAACGTCCTGACTTTC. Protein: CASSLDRVSYGANVLTF.

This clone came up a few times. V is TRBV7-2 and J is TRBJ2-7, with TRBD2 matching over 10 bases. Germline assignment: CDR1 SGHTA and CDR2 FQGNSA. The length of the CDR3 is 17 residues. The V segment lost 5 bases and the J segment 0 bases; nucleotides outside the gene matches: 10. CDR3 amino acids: CASSRPLSGGFSYEQYF. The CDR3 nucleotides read TGTGCCAGCAGCCGCCCCCTTAGCGGGGGGTTCTCCTACGAGCAGTACTTC.

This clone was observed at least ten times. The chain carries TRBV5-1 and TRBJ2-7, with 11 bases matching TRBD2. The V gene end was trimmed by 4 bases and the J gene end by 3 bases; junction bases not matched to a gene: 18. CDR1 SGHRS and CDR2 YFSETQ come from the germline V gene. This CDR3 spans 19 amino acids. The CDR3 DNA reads TGCGCCAGCAGCGCGCAACCCACTAGCGGGGGAGACTCGCTCTACGAGCAGTACTTC. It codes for CASSAQPTSGGDSLYEQYF.

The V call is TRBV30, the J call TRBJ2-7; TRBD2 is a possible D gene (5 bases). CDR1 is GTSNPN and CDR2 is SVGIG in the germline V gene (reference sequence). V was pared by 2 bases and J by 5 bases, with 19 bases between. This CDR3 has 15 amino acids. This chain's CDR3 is CAWSPHRGKVDEQYF. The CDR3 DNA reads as TGTGCCTGGAGTCCCCACCGAGGGAAGGTCGACGAGCAGTACTTC.